Presented here are 20 T cell receptor beta chains from one specimen sequenced in a study of cytomegalovirus exposure and HLA in healthy donors. PCR employed 60 Vbeta and 13 Jbeta primers. Assay: immunoSEQ multiplex PCR; the TCRdb copy retains only in-frame clones and omits some. The sample shows 74,000 or so clones, approximately 67% of them seen only once. The sample consisted of PBMCs. The receptor set was obtained from a woman aged 25 to 39 in good health and CMV-seronegative.

The chain is built from TRBV2 and TRBJ2-1; TRBD2 matches at 10 bases. V dropped 7 bases and J dropped 6; count of bases not matched to a gene: 9. CDR3 length: 15 residues. Germline CDR1 is SNHLY and CDR2 is FYNNEI. CDR3 amino acids: CASIQRGGQGNEQFF. CDR3 bases: TGTGCCAGCATACAGCGGGGGGGCCAGGGCAATGAGCAGTTCTTC.

The chain recombines TRBV5-6 with TRBJ1-1, with D maybe TRBD1 (6 bases). The CDR3 covers 17 residues. With 0 bases removed from V and 4 bases from J, the gap between germline ends came to 19 bases. The germline CDR1 and CDR2 sequences are SGHDT and YYEEEE. The CDR3 spells CASSLGQGYVSGTEAFF. CDR3 nucleotides: TGTGCCAGCAGCTTGGGGCAGGGGTATGTTTCAGGCACTGAAGCTTTCTTT.

The chain links TRBV11-2 to TRBJ2-1; 9 bases line up with TRBD2. With 5 bases clipped from V and 9 bases from J, the junction kept 14 bases outside the gene matches. The CDR3 covers 16 residues. Germline assignment: CDR1 SGHAT and CDR2 FQNNGV. CDR3 in DNA: TGTGCCAGCAGCGGCCCCACTGTGCGGGGGGGCCGTGAGCAGTTCTTC. Protein product: CASSGPTVRGGREQFF.

The rearrangement links TRBV5-1 to TRBJ1-6, with 7 bases matching TRBD1. The length of the CDR3 is 14 residues. CDR1 is SGHRS, CDR2 YFSETQ, per germline. Trimming removed 3 bases from V and 7 bases from J; junction bases left unmatched: 4. In DNA, the CDR3 is TGCGCCAGCAGCTCCCTGACAGGGAATTCACCCCTCCACTTT. Its protein product is CASSSLTGNSPLHF.

The rearrangement joins TRBV19 to TRBJ1-4; D is unresolved. V was cut by 6 bases and J by 0 bases, with 17 bases left in between. The germline gives CDR1 LNHDA, CDR2 SQIVND (reference sequence). The CDR3 totals 17 residues. This CDR3 is CASRLGWSTATNEKLFF. DNA for the CDR3: TGTGCCAGTAGGCTTGGGTGGAGTACCGCAACTAATGAAAAACTGTTTTTT. The full variable domain, completed using reference TRBV19 and TRBJ1-4, is DGGITQSPKYLFRKEGQNVTLSCEQNLNHDAMYWYRQDPGQGLRLIYYSQIVNDFQKGDIAEGYSVSREKKESFPLTVTSAQKNPTAFYLCASRLGWSTATNEKLFFGSGTQLSVL.

The genes are TRBV5-1 and TRBJ2-1, with a tentative D call TRBD1 (6 bases). Trimming removed 5 bases at V and 6 bases at J, with 9 bases between. The CDR3 loop spans 12 amino acids. Germline CDR1 is SGHRS and CDR2 is YFSETQ. CDR3 DNA: TGCGCCAGCAGACAGGGAACCAATGAGCAGTTCTTC. Protein product: CASRQGTNEQFF. Together with reference TRBV5-1 and TRBJ2-1, the CDR3 gives the full variable domain: KAGVTQTPRYLIKTRGQQVTLSCSPISGHRSVSWYQQTPGQGLQFLFEYFSETQRNKGNFPGRFSGRQFSNSRSEMNVSTLELGDSALYLCASRQGTNEQFFGPGTRLTVL.

The rearrangement uses TRBV6-1 and TRBJ2-3, with 8 bases lining up with TRBD2. Trimming took 4 bases from V and 2 from J; bases not matched to a gene: 5. Germline CDR1 is MNHNS and CDR2 is SASEGT. CDR3 length: 15 residues. CDR3 residues: CASSVERGFTDTQYF. CDR3 DNA sequence: TGTGCCAGCAGTGTGGAGCGGGGGTTCACAGATACGCAGTATTTT.

For this clone: Mismatch with germline at one junction end may stem from a read error. The chain couples TRBV5-1 to TRBJ1-1; 10 bases are shared with TRBD1. The CDR3 has 15 amino acids. CDR1 is SGHRS and CDR2 is YFSETQ in the germline V gene. In DNA, the CDR3 is TGTGCCAGCAGCTCGGGGACAGGGGTTGGTACTGAAGCTTTCTTT. It codes for CASSSGTGVGTEAFF.

The sample holds a few counts of this clone. The V and J genes are TRBV6-4 and TRBJ1-1; D uncertain. The germline V gene has CDR1 MRHNA and CDR2 SNTAGT. Trimming pared 0 bases from V and 2 bases from J, leaving 7 bases between. CDR3 size: 14 residues. The CDR3 region is CASSDSSRNTEAFF. The CDR3 coding sequence is TGTGCCAGCAGTGACTCGTCCAGAAACACTGAAGCTTTCTTT.

This clone has a handful of counts. The genes are TRBV14 and TRBJ1-1; tentatively, D is TRBD1 (6 bases). In germline, CDR1 is SGHDN, CDR2 FVKESK. The V and J ends lost 5 bases and 5 bases respectively, with 18 bases between them. This CDR3 comprises 15 residues. The CDR3 here is CASSKYNRDGTEAFF. In nucleotides, the CDR3 is TGTGCCAGCAGCAAATACAACAGGGATGGGACTGAAGCTTTCTTT.

The chain is built from TRBV6-5 and TRBJ2-7, with 7 bases identical to TRBD1. The germline V gene encodes CDR1 MNHEY and CDR2 SVGAGI. This CDR3 has 12 residues. V gave up 6 bases and J gave up 4 bases; unmatched junction bases: 3. The CDR3 sequence is CASRRQGYEQYF. CDR3 DNA sequence: TGTGCCAGCAGACGACAGGGTTACGAGCAGTACTTC.

In its sample, this clone was seen once. This sequence joins TRBV10-2 and TRBJ2-1; D remains unclear. The V end was cut by 4 bases, the J end by 4 bases, with 8 bases between. Germline CDR1 WSHSY, CDR2 SAAADI. The CDR3 runs to 13 residues. Written as DNA, the CDR3 is TGCGCCAGCAGTGCCGGAGCTTACAATGAGCAGTTCTTC. Translation: CASSAGAYNEQFF.

In its sample, this clone was seen a few times. The chain recombines TRBV6-1 with TRBJ2-5, with 8 bases that match TRBD2. CDR1 MNHNS and CDR2 SASEGT come from the germline V gene. The CDR3 is made up of 14 amino acids. The V segment lost 3 bases and the J segment 3 bases; nucleotides outside the gene matches: 3. The CDR3 sequence is CASSEGGGKETQYF. Written as DNA, the CDR3 is TGTGCCAGCAGTGAGGGCGGGGGGAAAGAGACCCAGTACTTC.

The chain is built from TRBV11-3 and TRBJ2-7; perhaps TRBD2 as D (7 bases). V was trimmed by 4 bases and J by 2 bases, leaving 15 bases between them. Germline CDR1 SGHNT, CDR2 YENEEA. CDR3 size: 15 residues. Written as DNA, the CDR3 is TGTGCCAGCAGCTCTAGGGGGGGAACTACCTACGAGCAGTACTTC. This gives the protein CASSSRGGTTYEQYF.

As concerns this clone: The sample holds other DNA sequences that translate to the same CDR3. CDR3 in amino acids: CASSRDRNTEAFF. The CDR3 bases are TGTGCCAGCAGCCGGGACAGGAACACTGAAGCTTTCTTT. The rearrangement uses TRBV2 and TRBJ1-1; 7 bases match TRBD1. The J segment lost 1 base and the V segment lost 6 bases, leaving 2 bases of the junction unmatched. The CDR3 runs to 13 residues. In germline, CDR1 is SNHLY, CDR2 FYNNEI.

The chain recombines TRBV5-6 with TRBJ2-7; no clear D gene. Germline V gives CDR1 SGHDT, CDR2 YYEEEE. This CDR3 spans 10 amino acids. V gave up 6 bases and J gave up 8 bases, with 9 bases separating them. Here the CDR3 DNA reads TGTGCCAGCAATGGGCAACAGCAGTACTTC. It yields the protein CASNGQQQYF. The full variable domain, its missing parts supplied by reference TRBV5-6 and TRBJ2-7, is DAGVTQSPTHLIKTRGQQVTLRCSPKSGHDTVSWYQQALGQGPQFIFQYYEEEERQRGNFPDRFSGHQFPNYSSELNVNALLLGDSALYLCASNGQQQYFGPGTRLTVT.

The V gene is TRBV6-1, the J gene TRBJ2-3, with 11 bases lining up with TRBD2. Trimming removed 3 bases from V and 2 bases from J; junction bases left unmatched: 4. This CDR3 is 16 amino acids long. From germline, CDR1 is MNHNS and CDR2 SASEGT. The CDR3 reads CASSDLAGGLTDTQYF. In nucleotides, the CDR3 is TGTGCCAGCAGTGACTTAGCGGGGGGGCTCACAGATACGCAGTATTTT.

The chain uses TRBV27 and TRBJ1-1; TRBD1 aligns across 9 bases. Germline CDR1 and CDR2: MNHEY and SMNVEV (reference sequence). The trim removed 3 bases at V and 5 bases at J, leaving 7 bases unmatched. The CDR3 is made up of 15 amino acids. The CDR3 DNA reads as TGTGCCAGCAGTTTTACCGGGACAGGGAGGACTGAAGCTTTCTTT. Translating it yields CASSFTGTGRTEAFF.

The CDR3 sequence: CASSPSGRNQPQHF. CDR3 in DNA: TGTGCCAGCTCACCTTCAGGGAGGAATCAGCCCCAGCATTTT. V and J are TRBV18 and TRBJ1-5; D might be TRBD1 (5 bases). Trimming removed 3 bases from V and 4 bases from J, with 10 bases in between. CDR3 size: 14 residues. From germline, CDR1 is KGHSH and CDR2 LQKENI. Looking up the rest from reference TRBV18 and TRBJ1-5 gives the full variable domain: NAGVMQNPRHLVRRRGQEARLRCSPMKGHSHVYWYRQLPEEGLKFMVYLQKENIIDESGMPKERFSAEFPKEGPSILRIQQVVRGDSAAYFCASSPSGRNQPQHFGDGTRLSIL.

This sequence joins TRBV4-2 and TRBJ2-3; 13 bases match TRBD2. The CDR3 extends over 18 amino acids. V lost 4 bases, J lost 1 base, and 8 bases stayed unmatched. Germline V gene sequence: CDR1 LGHNA, CDR2 YNFKEQ. This CDR3 reads CASSLRLAGGQRTDTQYF. In DNA form, the CDR3 reads TGTGCCAGCAGCCTTAGACTAGCGGGGGGCCAACGCACAGATACGCAGTATTTT.